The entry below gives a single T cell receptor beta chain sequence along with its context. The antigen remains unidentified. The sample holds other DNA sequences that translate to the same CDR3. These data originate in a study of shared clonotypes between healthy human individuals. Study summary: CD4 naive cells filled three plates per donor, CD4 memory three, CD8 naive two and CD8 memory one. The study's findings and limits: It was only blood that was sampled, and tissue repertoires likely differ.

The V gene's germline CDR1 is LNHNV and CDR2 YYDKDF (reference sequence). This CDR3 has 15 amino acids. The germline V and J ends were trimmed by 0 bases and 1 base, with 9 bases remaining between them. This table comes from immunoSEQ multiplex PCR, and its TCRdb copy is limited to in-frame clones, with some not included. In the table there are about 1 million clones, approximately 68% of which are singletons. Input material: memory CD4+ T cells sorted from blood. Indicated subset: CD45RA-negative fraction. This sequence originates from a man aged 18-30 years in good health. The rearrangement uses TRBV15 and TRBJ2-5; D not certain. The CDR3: CATSRDPTPQETQYF. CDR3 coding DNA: TGTGCCACCAGCAGAGATCCAACACCCCAAGAGACCCAGTACTTC.